The rows below give T cell receptor beta chains drawn from one sample of a study of cytomegalovirus exposure and HLA in healthy donors. The assay was immunoSEQ multiplex PCR, and TCRdb's table has in-frame clones only and misses some. The sample yields around 140,000 clones, roughly 60% seen once. Source material: PBMCs. The receptors were gathered from a woman in her thirties or forties in good health and CMV-seronegative. The CDR3 runs from the conserved cysteine through the conserved F or W. A D gene is named only where the DNA matches it firmly.

TRBV6-5	TRBJ1-2	-	CASSYSEGSQGYTF	TGTGCCAGCAGTTACTCGGAGGGGTCTCAGGGCTACACCTTC
TRBV19	TRBJ1-6	TRBD1	CASSSGQQNSPLHF	TGTGCCAGTAGTTCGGGACAGCAGAATTCACCCCTCCACTTT
TRBV28	TRBJ1-1	TRBD1	CASSPRTGPTEAFF	TGTGCCAGCAGTCCCAGGACAGGGCCCACTGAAGCTTTCTTT
TRBV11-2	TRBJ2-1	TRBD1	CASSSGTGKNEQFF	TGTGCCAGCAGCTCCGGGACAGGGAAGAATGAGCAGTTCTTC
TRBV5-1	TRBJ2-2	TRBD1	CASSLGRTGASTGELFF	TGCGCCAGCAGCTTGGGGCGGACAGGGGCTAGCACCGGGGAGCTGTTTTTT
TRBV6-1	TRBJ1-2	TRBD1	CASSQQGFGGYTF	TGTGCCAGCAGCCAACAGGGGTTTGGTGGCTACACCTTC
TRBV11-2	TRBJ1-1	-	CASSTGSTEAFF	TGTGCCAGCAGCACAGGAAGCACTGAAGCTTTCTTT
TRBV18	TRBJ2-1	TRBD2	CASSPGLASAVEQFF	TGTGCCAGCTCACCGGGACTAGCCTCGGCAGTGGAGCAGTTCTTC
TRBV28	TRBJ2-7	-	CASSADRRWEQYF	TGTGCCAGCAGTGCCGACAGGCGCTGGGAGCAGTACTTC
TRBV5-1	TRBJ2-7	-	CASSLGRGLGTYEQYF	TGCGCCAGCAGCTTGGGCAGGGGCTTGGGGACCTACGAGCAGTACTTC
TRBV7-3	TRBJ2-1	-	CASSLTRDNEQFF	TGTGCCAGCAGCTTAACCAGGGACAATGAGCAGTTCTTC
TRBV9	TRBJ1-5	TRBD1	CASSGTGGQPQHF	TGTGCCAGCAGTGGGACAGGGGGTCAGCCCCAGCATTTT